What follows are 20 T cell receptor beta chains derived from one specimen sequenced in a study of blood T cell repertoires in COVID-19. Here immunoSEQ multiplex PCR was the method, and the copy in TCRdb shows in-frame clones only, minus some. This sample yields around 150,000 clones, of which under 85% are seen a single time; approximately 9% belongs to the top ten. Sample: peripheral blood. The origin of the receptors is a woman aged 80 or over in a cohort sampled during active or convalescent COVID-19.

The V and J genes are TRBV3-1 (or the pseudogene TRBV3-2) and TRBJ1-2; D is uncertain. CDR1 and CDR2 from the germline V gene are LGHDT and YNNKEL (reference sequence). This CDR3 has 14 amino acids. V lost 3 bases and J lost 0, with 8 bases in between. CDR3 region: CASSQVLSNYGYTF. The CDR3, as DNA: TGTGCCAGCAGCCAGGTCCTATCTAACTATGGCTACACCTTC.

This clone came up once. This chain joins TRBV4-1 and TRBJ1-2; 7 bases agree with TRBD1. Trimming removed 4 bases from V and 8 bases from J; junction bases left unmatched: 10. Germline lookup yields CDR1 MGHRA and CDR2 YSYEKL. This CDR3 has 14 residues. The CDR3 DNA reads as TGCGCCAGCAGCCGAGGGACAGAAGTGAGGGGCTACACCTTC. Translation gives CASSRGTEVRGYTF.

This rearrangement joins TRBV6-5 to TRBJ1-4; D gene unclear. Trimming took off 5 bases at V and 7 bases at J, with 14 bases between the two ends. The CDR3 runs to 14 residues. The germline gives CDR1 MNHEY, CDR2 SVGAGI. The CDR3 region is CASSPASRVEKLFF. In nucleotides, the CDR3 is TGTGCCAGCAGTCCCGCATCTCGGGTTGAAAAACTGTTTTTT.

The chain uses TRBV19 and TRBJ1-1; tentative D call: TRBD1 (5 bases). The V and J ends lost 6 bases and 1 base respectively, with 9 bases between them. The germline V gene encodes CDR1 LNHDA and CDR2 SQIVND (reference sequence). CDR3 length: 13 residues. The DNA of the CDR3 is TGTGCCAGTAGGGACGACAGGAACACTGAAGCTTTCTTT. This sequence encodes CASRDDRNTEAFF.

Comments on this clone: Being one base from a much bigger clone, this may be a read error. J is TRBJ2-5 and V is TRBV15; TRBD1 matches 8 bases. Germline V gives CDR1 LNHNV, CDR2 YYDKDF (reference sequence). This CDR3 is built from 16 residues. V lost 3 bases and J lost 5; bases outside the gene matches: 11. The DNA for the CDR3 is TGTGCCACCAGCAGTGTACAGGGGGTGCCCCGGGAGACCCAGTACTTC. Translating it yields CATSSVQGVPRETQYF.

This sequence joins TRBV5-1 and TRBJ2-2; TRBD1 is a possible D gene (6 bases). Germline V CDR1 and CDR2: SGHRS, YFSETQ. Trimming cost V 7 bases and J 3 bases, with 16 bases left between them. CDR3 length equals 15 residues. CDR3 sequence (DNA): TGCGCCAGCGCTCTTCTAGGGGGATACACCGGGGAGCTGTTTTTT. This gives the protein CASALLGGYTGELFF.

The chain carries TRBV27 and TRBJ2-5; 13 nucleotides line up with TRBD2. The length of the CDR3 is 14 residues. The ends lost 5 bases at V and 4 bases at J; junction bases unmatched: 1. CDR1 is MNHEY, CDR2 SMNVEV, per germline (reference sequence). CDR3 residues: CASSRTSGGETQYF. The DNA of the CDR3 is TGTGCCAGCAGTCGGACTAGCGGGGGAGAGACCCAGTACTTC.

This rearrangement joins TRBV24-1 to TRBJ1-5, with 10 bases matching TRBD1. J gave up 5 bases and V 4 bases, and 13 bases lay outside the gene matches. Germline lookup yields CDR1 KGHDR and CDR2 SFDVKD. CDR3 length: 18 amino acids. CDR3 DNA sequence: TGTGCCACCAGTGACGCAGGGACAGGGGTTTATGGTCATCAGCCCCAGCATTTT. Translation: CATSDAGTGVYGHQPQHF.

J is TRBJ2-2 and V is TRBV19, with 8 bases identical to TRBD2. The CDR3 runs 14 residues. V dropped 6 bases and J dropped 6; count of bases not matched to a gene: 6. CDR1 LNHDA and CDR2 SQIVND come from the germline V gene (reference sequence). CDR3 nucleotide sequence: TGTGCCAGTAGCCAGACTAGCGTGGCCGGGGAGCTGTTTTTT. Encoded protein: CASSQTSVAGELFF.

The chain couples TRBV5-8 to TRBJ2-1; tentatively, D is TRBD2 (6 bases). Germline V CDR1 and CDR2: SGHTS, YDEGEE. V shed 0 bases and J shed 4 bases, with 14 bases lying between them. The CDR3 length is 16 residues. CDR3 DNA: TGTGCCAGCAGCTTGGGTGGACTACATAATTACAATGAGCAGTTCTTC. Translating gives CASSLGGLHNYNEQFF.

The chain links TRBV2 to TRBJ2-7, with TRBD2 identical over 13 bases. Germline lookup yields CDR1 SNHLY and CDR2 FYNNEI. The ends lost 7 bases at V and 3 bases at J; junction bases unmatched: 3. This CDR3 is 14 amino acids long. The CDR3 sequence is CASKTSGGLYEQYV. The DNA of the CDR3 is TGTGCCAGCAAGACTAGCGGGGGGCTCTACGAGCAGTACGTC.

The V gene is TRBV5-4, the J gene TRBJ2-7; D gene ambiguous. This CDR3 comprises 16 residues. Germline CDR1 and CDR2: SGHNT and YYREEE (reference sequence). V lost 1 base to trimming and J lost 3 bases, with 17 bases between them. Here the CDR3 DNA reads TGTGCCAGCAGCTTGCCTCATAGGAGAGCCAGCTACGAGCAGTACGTC. Translation gives CASSLPHRRASYEQYV.

J is TRBJ2-2 and V is TRBV27; no clear D gene. Germline V gives CDR1 MNHEY, CDR2 SMNVEV (reference sequence). Trimming shortened V by 6 bases and J by 5 bases, and 16 bases separated the two germline ends. The CDR3 has 15 residues. CDR3 residues: CASSPVSLLTGELFF. The CDR3 bases are TGTGCCAGCAGCCCGGTCTCATTACTTACCGGGGAGCTGTTTTTT.

The chain links TRBV5-1 to TRBJ1-1; 9 positions match TRBD1. The ends lost 5 bases at V and 3 bases at J; junction bases unmatched: 5. This CDR3 region has 14 residues. In germline, CDR1 is SGHRS, CDR2 YFSETQ. The CDR3 here is CASRLTGGDTEAFF. CDR3 bases: TGCGCCAGCAGACTGACAGGGGGGGACACTGAAGCTTTCTTT. Full variable domain (missing parts from reference TRBV5-1 and TRBJ1-1): KAGVTQTPRYLIKTRGQQVTLSCSPISGHRSVSWYQQTPGQGLQFLFEYFSETQRNKGNFPGRFSGRQFSNSRSEMNVSTLELGDSALYLCASRLTGGDTEAFFGQGTRLTVV.

The CDR3 region has the DNA TGTGCCAGTAGTCGGGGTTGGGGCACTGAAGCTTTCTTT. Translating gives CASSRGWGTEAFF. The V call is TRBV19, the J call TRBJ1-1; the D is unclear. This CDR3 contains 13 residues. V was trimmed by 5 bases and J by 4 bases, leaving 11 bases between them. Germline V gene data show CDR1 as LNHDA and CDR2 as SQIVND (reference sequence).

V is TRBV11-2 and J is TRBJ2-1; 7 bases map to TRBD1. The germline gives CDR1 SGHAT, CDR2 FQNNGV. The CDR3 is made up of 13 amino acids. The V gene end was trimmed by 6 bases and the J gene end by 5 bases; junction bases not matched to a gene: 4. The CDR3 coding sequence is TGTGCCAGCAGTTTAACAGGGGACAATGAGCAGTTCTTC. The encoded protein is CASSLTGDNEQFF.

The chain is built from TRBV10-1 and TRBJ1-1; D gene uncertain. Germline CDR1 reads WNHNN; CDR2 reads SYGVQD (reference sequence). The CDR3 is 15 amino acids. The germline V and J ends were trimmed by 7 bases and 5 bases, with 20 bases remaining between them. The CDR3 loop reads CASTRRTGRQTEAFF. DNA of the CDR3: TGCGCCAGCACCCGACGGACTGGCCGACAAACTGAAGCTTTCTTT.

A few counts support this clone. This chain links TRBV11-2 with TRBJ2-7; 7 bases map to TRBD1. This CDR3 spans 15 amino acids. Germline CDR1 SGHAT, CDR2 FQNNGV. Trimming at V came to 5 bases and at J to 4 bases, leaving 11 bases not matched to a gene. CDR3: CASSRTGQNYYEQYF. The CDR3 coding sequence is TGTGCCAGCAGCCGGACGGGACAGAACTATTACGAGCAGTACTTC.

This clone was counted once. The rearrangement uses TRBV6-6 and TRBJ1-5, with 9 bases lining up with TRBD1. The junction had 10 bases not matched to a gene; V was cut back by 4 bases and J by 12 bases. Germline V gene data show CDR1 as MNHNY and CDR2 as SVGAGI (reference sequence). The CDR3 sequence is 14 residues long. Here the CDR3 DNA reads TGTGCCAGCAGTTTGGGGACAGGGCCCAGAGTCCAGCATTTT. This sequence encodes CASSLGTGPRVQHF.

This sequence joins TRBV19 and TRBJ2-1; possible D gene TRBD2, 6 bases. Germline assignment: CDR1 LNHDA and CDR2 SQIVND (reference sequence). The V end was cut by 2 bases, the J end by 2 bases, with 13 bases between. The CDR3 has 16 amino acids. The CDR3 spells CASSITAGITYNEQFF. The CDR3, as DNA: TGTGCCAGTAGTATAACGGCGGGGATCACCTACAATGAGCAGTTCTTC.